These T cell receptor beta chains were read from a single sample in a study of blood T cell repertoires in COVID-19. The data were produced by immunoSEQ multiplex PCR, yet TCRdb's version contains in-frame clones alone and is incomplete. There are about 110,000 clones in the sample; approximately 84% occur only once, and 14% to 15% lies in the top ten. The sequencing sample was made of peripheral blood. The receptors originated from a woman in her sixties with acute or convalescent COVID-19. Each CDR3 is given with its conserved first and last residue. The D gene is left open where the match is weak. The size entry is marked missing in some rows and otherwise reads once, few, many or a size class.

j_call d_call v_call clone_size cdr3_nt cdr3_aa
TRBJ2-7 - TRBV3-1/TRBV3-2 few TGTGCCAGCAGCCAAATGTCACTCAAGCAGTACTTC CASSQMSLKQYF
TRBJ1-2 - TRBV5-4 - TGTGCCAGCAGCTTGGGGACAACTAACTATGGCTACACCTTC CASSLGTTNYGYTF
TRBJ2-5 TRBD2 TRBV3-1/TRBV3-2 once TGTGCCAGCAGGACAAGCGGGGCCCAAGAGACCCAGTACTTC CASRTSGAQETQYF
TRBJ2-1 - TRBV19 - TGTGCCAGTACAGGGTTAAATGAGCAGTTCTTC CASTGLNEQFF
TRBJ1-1 - TRBV2 - TGTGCCAGCAGATTCCTACAGGAGACGAACACTGAAGCTTTCTTT CASRFLQETNTEAFF
TRBJ1-6 - TRBV28 - TGTGCCAGCAGTTTATGGGACAGCCGTCGATCACCCCTCCACTTT CASSLWDSRRSPLHF
TRBJ2-7 - TRBV7-8 - TGTGCCAGCCAGACCGGGGAAGCCTACGAGCAGTACTTC CASQTGEAYEQYF
TRBJ1-1 - TRBV12-3/TRBV12-4 - TGTGCCACCACTCTGGCCAGGGACACTGAAGCTTTCTTT CATTLARDTEAFF
TRBJ2-1 - TRBV2 - TGTGCCAGCCTTATTTCACAGATGGCCGTATGGGTATACAATGAGCAGTTCTTC CASLISQMAVWVYNEQFF
TRBJ2-1 TRBD1 TRBV18 once TGTGCCAGCTCACAGGACAGGGAAGGCTACAATGAGCAGTTCTTC CASSQDREGYNEQFF
TRBJ2-2 TRBD2 TRBV11-3 few TGTGCCAGCAGCATCTGGGGGGGGAACACCGGGGAGCTGTTTTTT CASSIWGGNTGELFF
TRBJ1-1 - TRBV10-2 - TGCGCCAGCAGTGGGACAATGGTGTACACTGAAGCTTTCTTT CASSGTMVYTEAFF
TRBJ1-6 TRBD1 TRBV2 - TGTGCCAGCAGCAGACAGGGCCAAGGGGGCAATTCACCCCTCCACTTT CASSRQGQGGNSPLHF
TRBJ2-1 - TRBV10-3 - TGTGCCATCAGTGAACAAGCCGGGTTGTACAATGAGCAGTTCTTC CAISEQAGLYNEQFF
TRBJ1-5 - TRBV27 once TGTGCCAGCAGTCCTCAGACAGATTATAGCAATCAGCCCCAGCATTTT CASSPQTDYSNQPQHF
TRBJ1-5 - TRBV6-1 - TGTGCCAGCAGTGAAGACAGAGCCGGGGACTTCAATCAGCCCCAGCATTTT CASSEDRAGDFNQPQHF
TRBJ2-3 - TRBV5-4 - TGTGCCAGCAGAGACAGGTTCGGAGATACGCAGTATTTT CASRDRFGDTQYF
TRBJ1-1 TRBD1 TRBV10-3 - TGTGCCATCAGGCCTTCCGGGACAGGTGGTGGGTCGGGCACTGAAGCTTTCTTT CAIRPSGTGGGSGTEAFF
TRBJ1-4 - TRBV18 - TGTGCCAGCTCATCGTCAGGGGCAGGAACTAATGAAAAACTGTTTTTT CASSSSGAGTNEKLFF
TRBJ1-1 - TRBV7-8 - TGTGCCAGCAGCCGACCCGAGGGGACTGGTGAAGCTTTCTTT CASSRPEGTGEAFF
TRBJ2-7 - TRBV10-3 few TGTGCCATCAGTGACCCGACCCACCAGGACAGCCACAGCTCCTACGAGCAGTACTTC CAISDPTHQDSHSSYEQYF
TRBJ1-1 - TRBV27 few TGTGCCAGCAGTTTAACCTCGACAGTCATGAACACTGAAGCTTTCTTT CASSLTSTVMNTEAFF
TRBJ2-2 - TRBV5-1 - TGCGCCAGCAGCCTCCGAACAGGGTTCACCGGGGAGCTGTTTTTT CASSLRTGFTGELFF
TRBJ2-7 - TRBV2 few TGTGCCAGCACCTTGGGCAGTCTCTACGAGCAGTACTTC CASTLGSLYEQYF
TRBJ2-5 - TRBV2 - TGTGCCAGCAGTGTCTACGGACTATCCCAAGAGACCCAGTACTTC CASSVYGLSQETQYF
TRBJ1-4 - TRBV5-1 - TGCGCCAGCAGCTTGGAAGGCAGGGCCGGTCGGGAAAAACTGTTTTTT CASSLEGRAGREKLFF
TRBJ1-2 - TRBV29-1 - TGCAGCGCAACCGGGCAGGGGCTTACTACGGGCTACACCTTC CSATGQGLTTGYTF
TRBJ2-3 TRBD2 TRBV5-8 - TGTGCCAGCAGCTTTCGTTTAGCGGGAGTCCGAGATACGCAGTATTTT CASSFRLAGVRDTQYF
TRBJ2-3 TRBD2 TRBV9 once TGTGCCAGCAGCGTAGCCAGCGGGAGGGATACGCAGTATTTT CASSVASGRDTQYF
TRBJ2-3 TRBD2 TRBV7-6 - TGTGCCAGCAGCTTAGCGCTAGCGGGGGGCACAGATACGCAGTATTTT CASSLALAGGTDTQYF
TRBJ2-1 TRBD2 TRBV7-7 - TGTGCTAGCAGCCCGACTAGCCTCGTACTCTACAATGAGCAGTTCTTC CASSPTSLVLYNEQFF
TRBJ1-4 - TRBV2 - TGTGCCAGCAGTACCGGATTCGGAGAATTGTTTTTT CASSTGFGELFF
TRBJ2-1 - TRBV28 - TGTGCCAGCAGCTTATTTTCGACCGGGTCGGTCGGGCAGTTCTTC CASSLFSTGSVGQFF
TRBJ1-1 - TRBV10-2 - TGCGCCAGCAGTGAGACAGGAACGGAAGCTGAAGCTTTCTTT CASSETGTEAEAFF
TRBJ1-2 - TRBV27 - TGTGCCAGCAGTTTATCTCTGGGCGGGGACGCGGGCTACACCTTC CASSLSLGGDAGYTF
TRBJ2-2 TRBD2 TRBV11-2 - TGTGCCAGCAGCTTAACTAGCGGGGGCCACACCGGGGAGCTGTTTTTT CASSLTSGGHTGELFF
TRBJ2-7 - TRBV28 once TGTGCCAGCGAGACCGGGGGACCCGCTAAGGAGCAGTACTTC CASETGGPAKEQYF
TRBJ2-1 - TRBV4-1 - TGCGCCAGCAGCCAAGTCCTAGGCGGTGAGCAGTTCTTC CASSQVLGGEQFF
TRBJ1-1 - TRBV5-4 - TGTGCCAGCAGCTGGAAAAAGCAGGGGTTGAACACTGAAGCTTTCTTT CASSWKKQGLNTEAFF
TRBJ1-5 TRBD1 TRBV18 - TGTGCCAGCTCACCGGGGACAGGGAATCAGCCCCAGCATTTT CASSPGTGNQPQHF
TRBJ1-2 - TRBV4-1 - TGCGCCAGCAGCCAAGACAGGTTAAACTATGGCTACACCTTC CASSQDRLNYGYTF
TRBJ2-1 - TRBV13 - TGTGCCAGCAGCTTAGGACAGTCAGATGAGCAGTTCTTC CASSLGQSDEQFF
TRBJ2-3 - TRBV5-1 once TGCGCCAGCAGCTTGGATCTAAATACGCAGTATTTT CASSLDLNTQYF
TRBJ1-1 TRBD1 TRBV25-1 - TGTGCCAGCAGAAAACAGGGGAGCACTGAAGCTTTCTTT CASRKQGSTEAFF
TRBJ1-2 - TRBV5-4 - TGTGCCAGCAGCTTGGGGCAGATCTATGGCTACACCTTC CASSLGQIYGYTF